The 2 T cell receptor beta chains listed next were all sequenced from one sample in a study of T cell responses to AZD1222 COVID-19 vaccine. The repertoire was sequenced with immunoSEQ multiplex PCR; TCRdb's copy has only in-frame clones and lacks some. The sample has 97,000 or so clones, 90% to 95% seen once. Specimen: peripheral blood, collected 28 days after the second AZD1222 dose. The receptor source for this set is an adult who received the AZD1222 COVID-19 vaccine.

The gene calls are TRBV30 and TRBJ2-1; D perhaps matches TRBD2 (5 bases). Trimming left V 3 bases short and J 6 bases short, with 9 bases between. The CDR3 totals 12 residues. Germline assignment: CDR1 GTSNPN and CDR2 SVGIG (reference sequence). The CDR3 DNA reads TGTGCCTGGAGATTACTAGTCAATGAGCAGTTCTTC. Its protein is CAWRLLVNEQFF.

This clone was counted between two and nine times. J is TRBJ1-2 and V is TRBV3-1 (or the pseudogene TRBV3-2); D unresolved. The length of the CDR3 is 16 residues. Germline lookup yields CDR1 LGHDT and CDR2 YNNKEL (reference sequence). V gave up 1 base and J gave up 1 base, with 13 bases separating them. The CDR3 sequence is CASSQGGGVLNYGYTF. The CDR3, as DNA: TGTGCCAGCAGCCAAGGGGGAGGAGTGCTTAACTATGGCTACACCTTC.